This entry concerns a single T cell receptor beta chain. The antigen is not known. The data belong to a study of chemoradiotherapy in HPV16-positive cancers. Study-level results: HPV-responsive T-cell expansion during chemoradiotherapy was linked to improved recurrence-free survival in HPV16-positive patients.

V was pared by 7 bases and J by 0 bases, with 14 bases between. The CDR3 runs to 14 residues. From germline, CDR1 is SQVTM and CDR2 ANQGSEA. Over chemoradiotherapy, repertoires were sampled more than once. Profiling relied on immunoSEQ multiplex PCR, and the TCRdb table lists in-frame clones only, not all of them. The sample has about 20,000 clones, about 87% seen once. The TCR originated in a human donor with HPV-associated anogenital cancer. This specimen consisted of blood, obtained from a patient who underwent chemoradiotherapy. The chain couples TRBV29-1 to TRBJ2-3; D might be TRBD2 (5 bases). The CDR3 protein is CSEGARSSTDTQYF. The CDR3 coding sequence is TGCAGCGAGGGAGCTAGAAGTAGCACAGATACGCAGTATTTT.